This section outlines one T cell receptor (beta chain) sequence together with its context. Its antigen is undetermined. A 1 in 200,000 to 1 in 1 million T cell depth was the sequencing target. TCRdb keeps only in-frame clones here, not all; method: immunoSEQ multiplex PCR. In the table there are about 49,000 clones, approximately 69% of which are singletons. Deletions cut 11 bases from V and 3 bases from J, with 10 bases between. The length of the CDR3 is 12 residues. Germline V gene data show CDR1 as LNHDA and CDR2 as SQIVND (reference sequence). These data are taken from a study of cytotoxic CD8 clonotypes in ibrutinib-treated CLL. Notes on the study in general: Clonality rose at ibrutinib response and fell back toward baseline at progression.

The sequencing here drew on PBMCs, taken after 12 months of ibrutinib treatment. The chain links TRBV19 to TRBJ2-2; D uncertain. The receptor was isolated from a human donor with chronic lymphocytic leukemia. The CDR3 loop is CAASFHTGELFF. DNA of the CDR3: TGTGCCGCTTCTTTCCACACCGGGGAGCTGTTTTTT. Using reference TRBV19 and TRBJ2-2 for the parts outside the CDR3, the full variable domain is DGGITQSPKYLFRKEGQNVTLSCEQNLNHDAMYWYRQDPGQGLRLIYYSQIVNDFQKGDIAEGYSVSREKKESFPLTVTSAQKNPTAFYLCAASFHTGELFFGEGSRLTVL.